This entry is about one TCR beta chain. No antigen is known for it. This sample was taken from a study of regulatory T cells in long-lasting Graves disease. Overall study findings and caveats: Newly diagnosed disease favored TRBV20-1 and TRBJ2-1 over persistent disease. Graves' patients with persistent disease showed TCR diversity lower than patients newly diagnosed.

According to the study, TCR beta libraries were built with iRepertoire HTBI primers and CDR3-region Arm-PCR. MiXCR was run by TCRdb on the multiplex PCR reads, yielding one entry per CDR3 protein. The repertoire consists of roughly 490,000 distinct CDR3 sequences, with about 22% occurring once and the leading ten covering around 12%. This sample's time point: persistent/refractory GD, antithyroid drugs over 5 years with positive TRAb. Making the TCR library involved RNA that had been extracted from PBMCs. American Thyroid Association guidelines were used to diagnose Graves' disease. Germline V gene data show CDR1 as SEHNR and CDR2 as FQNEAQ (reference sequence). The J segment lost 9 bases and the V segment lost 10 bases, leaving 20 bases of the junction unmatched. This CDR3 has 15 residues.

This TCR was sampled from a female donor with Graves disease. Source: peripheral blood mononuclear cells (PBMCs), taken when the disease was refractory, from a patient treated with antithyroid drugs. The chain recombines TRBV7-9 with TRBJ2-5; TRBD2 aligns across 7 bases. The CDR3 DNA sequence: TGTGCCATCCCTCCCCTAGAGGCCGTCGCGGGGGCCCAGTACTTC. Translation: CAIPPLEAVAGAQYF.